This paragraph reports one T cell receptor beta chain. Antigen: not known. Germline CDR1 reads SGHAT; CDR2 reads FQDESV (reference sequence). The CDR3 sequence is 14 residues long. The V end lost 1 base, the J end lost 8 bases, and 14 bases lay between the germline ends. Sequencing used immunoSEQ multiplex PCR; TCRdb keeps in-frame clones, though not all of them. Of 100,000 to 150,000 clones in the sample, approximately 91% were seen once. Pooled samples include second doses given at about 4 or 12 weeks. This sample is drawn from a study of T cell responses to AZD1222 COVID-19 vaccine. The study, taken as a whole, reports: White British ancestry dominated among donors, who included more females, and clonal diversity was possibly underestimated.

The source was peripheral blood, collected 28 days after the second AZD1222 dose. This chain uses TRBV11-1 with TRBJ1-2; D not resolved. The sequence came from an adult who received the AZD1222 COVID-19 vaccine. CDR3 loop: CASSLVSSSGGYTF. CDR3 DNA: TGTGCCAGCAGCTTAGTATCCAGTTCCGGCGGCTACACCTTC.